Following are 14 T cell receptor beta chains from one sample sequenced in a study of shared clonotypes between healthy human individuals. Measured with immunoSEQ multiplex PCR; TCRdb has only the in-frame clones, and not every one. The repertoire holds around 510,000 clones, with about 96% as singletons. The sequencing input was naive CD4+ T cells sorted from blood. The subset denotes: CD45RA+ positively selected. These receptors originate from a woman in her 30s in good health.

The V gene is TRBV27, the J gene TRBJ2-7; TRBD2 agrees at 9 bases. Germline-derived CDR1 and CDR2 are MNHEY and SMNVEV (reference sequence). The length of the CDR3 is 17 residues. The J segment lost 6 bases and the V segment lost 6 bases, leaving 18 bases of the junction unmatched. CDR3 coding DNA: TGTGCCAGCAGCGGGCTAGCGGGATCCTTGGGAGGTGGCGAGCAGTACTTC. Amino acid sequence: CASSGLAGSLGGGEQYF.

In its sample, this clone was seen once. This chain links TRBV6-6 with TRBJ1-1, with 10 bases lining up with TRBD1. The CDR3 loop spans 15 amino acids. In germline, CDR1 is MNHNY, CDR2 SVGAGI (reference sequence). V shed 8 bases and J 5 bases; nucleotides not matched to a gene: 11. The CDR3 region has the DNA TGTGCCAGCGGATCGGGCGGGGACAGGGGAACTGAAGCTTTCTTT. It yields the protein CASGSGGDRGTEAFF.

V usage is TRBV5-1 and J usage is TRBJ2-5; 7 nucleotides line up with TRBD1. V dropped 1 base and J dropped 4; count of bases not matched to a gene: 7. Germline CDR1 SGHRS, CDR2 YFSETQ. The CDR3 loop spans 15 amino acids. CDR3 sequence: CASSLITGERETQYF. The CDR3 region has the DNA TGCGCCAGCAGCTTGATTACAGGGGAGCGAGAGACCCAGTACTTC.

This clone has only one observation. Within the sample, other DNA sequences also encode this same CDR3. The chain has TRBV19 and TRBJ2-1, with 12 bases identical to TRBD1. The CDR3 runs 15 residues. The germline V gene has CDR1 LNHDA and CDR2 SQIVND (reference sequence). V lost 2 bases and J lost 8; bases outside the gene matches: 4. The CDR3 DNA sequence: TGTGCCAGTAGTATACCGGGACAGGGGGCTGATGAGCAGTTCTTC. Encoded protein: CASSIPGQGADEQFF.

The chain combines TRBV6-1 with TRBJ2-2, with D possibly TRBD2 on 6 matching bases. This CDR3 has 14 residues. Germline V gene sequence: CDR1 MNHNS, CDR2 SASEGT. Trimming cost V 8 bases and J 3 bases, with 13 bases left between them. The DNA for the CDR3 is TGTGCCAGCGGGGAGGAGGGGCACACCGGGGAGCTGTTTTTT. Encoded protein: CASGEEGHTGELFF.

The rearrangement links TRBV5-6 to TRBJ2-5; D could derive from TRBD1 or TRBD2 (5 bases each). The CDR3 is made up of 15 amino acids. From germline, CDR1 is SGHDT and CDR2 YYEEEE. Deletions cut 3 bases from V and 1 base from J, with 13 bases between. The CDR3 loop reads CASSSDLGPQETQYF. CDR3 DNA: TGTGCCAGCAGCTCGGATCTGGGACCCCAAGAGACCCAGTACTTC.

V gene TRBV19 combines with J gene TRBJ2-7; 9 nucleotides line up with TRBD2. The germline CDR1 and CDR2 sequences are LNHDA and SQIVND (reference sequence). With V trimmed by 1 base and J by 6 bases, 10 bases remained unmatched. CDR3 length: 16 residues. For the CDR3, the DNA is TGTGCCAGTAGTATAGGGACTAGCGTTCGAGCAGCCGAGCAGTACTTC. Translation: CASSIGTSVRAAEQYF.

The V call is TRBV6-4, the J call TRBJ1-5; 8 bases are a match to TRBD1. The CDR3 has 15 amino acids. Germline CDR1 MRHNA, CDR2 SNTAGT. V dropped 5 bases and J dropped 7; count of bases not matched to a gene: 10. In nucleotides, the CDR3 is TGTGCCAGCAGTCCACAGGGGGACAGAGGGCAGCCCCAGCATTTT. This sequence encodes CASSPQGDRGQPQHF.

The gene calls are TRBV4-1 and TRBJ2-1; TRBD2 aligns across 10 bases. The CDR3 totals 18 residues. Per germline, CDR1 MGHRA and CDR2 YSYEKL. The trim removed 4 bases at V and 8 bases at J, leaving 17 bases unmatched. The DNA for the CDR3 is TGCGCCAGCAGCCTGTCCAGCGGGAGGGCCCGCGATAGGTATGAGCAGTTCTTC. Translated: CASSLSSGRARDRYEQFF.

This sequence joins TRBV10-1 and TRBJ2-4; 11 bases match TRBD1. The CDR3 sequence is 16 residues long. Germline V gene lookup returns CDR1 WNHNN and CDR2 SYGVQD (reference sequence). The trim removed 0 bases at V and 6 bases at J, leaving 4 bases unmatched. The CDR3 region is CASSESVGTGGNIQYF. The CDR3 region has the DNA TGCGCCAGCAGTGAGTCGGTCGGGACAGGGGGAAACATTCAGTACTTC.

This chain joins TRBV6-1 and TRBJ2-2; maybe TRBD2 (5 bases). The length of the CDR3 is 16 residues. Germline CDR1 and CDR2: MNHNS and SASEGT. Deletions cut 4 bases from V and 1 base from J, with 13 bases between. CDR3 bases: TGTGCCAGCAGTGCCCTTCGCGGAGGGAACACCGGGGAGCTGTTTTTT. This sequence encodes CASSALRGGNTGELFF.

This chain uses TRBV27 with TRBJ1-1, with D perhaps matching TRBD1 (5 bases). Germline lookup yields CDR1 MNHEY and CDR2 SMNVEV (reference sequence). The V and J ends lost 5 bases and 5 bases respectively, with 15 bases between them. The CDR3 covers 14 residues. The CDR3 DNA reads TGTGCCAGCAGTGGGGGACTGAGGATTACTGAAGCTTTCTTT. Translating gives CASSGGLRITEAFF.

The chain combines TRBV19 with TRBJ2-2, with D possibly being TRBD2 (5 bases). The CDR3 consists of 16 residues. Germline V gives CDR1 LNHDA, CDR2 SQIVND (reference sequence). Trimming removed 0 bases at V and 2 bases at J, with 10 bases between. CDR3 sequence reads: CASSIDRTLNTGELFF. The CDR3 DNA reads as TGTGCCAGTAGTATAGATAGGACTCTAAACACCGGGGAGCTGTTTTTT.

This sequence joins TRBV5-4 and TRBJ2-3, with TRBD2 as a possible D gene (5 bases). The CDR3 loop spans 14 amino acids. Germline CDR1 and CDR2: SGHNT and YYREEE (reference sequence). The germline V and J ends were trimmed by 0 bases and 1 base, with 6 bases remaining between them. The CDR3 is CASSLGRGTDTQYF. The CDR3 DNA sequence: TGTGCCAGCAGCTTGGGGCGGGGCACAGATACGCAGTATTTT.